The 16 T cell receptor beta chains below come from one sample, sequenced in a study of lymphopenia after photon versus proton radiotherapy. This table comes from immunoSEQ multiplex PCR, and its TCRdb copy is limited to in-frame clones, with some not included. The sample yields 53,000 or so clones, around 88% seen once. The sample here was peripheral blood, taken from a patient treated with photon-based radiotherapy. All receptors derive from a man in his forties or fifties with gastric cancer.

The chain has TRBV6-4 and TRBJ2-1; 9 bases agree with TRBD2. The CDR3 sequence is 14 residues long. Germline loops: CDR1 MRHNA, CDR2 SNTAGT. The trim removed 9 bases at V and 13 bases at J, leaving 16 bases unmatched. CDR3 in DNA: TGTGCCAGTAGAGCGCAAAGACTAGCGGAACCCCAGTTCTTC. It specifies CASRAQRLAEPQFF.

V gene TRBV10-3 combines with J gene TRBJ2-2; 8 nucleotides align to TRBD1. The V gene's germline CDR1 is ENHRY and CDR2 SYGVKD. The CDR3 runs 15 residues. V trimming: 4 bases; J trimming: 2 bases; junction bases outside the gene matches: 3. The CDR3 DNA follows: TGTGCCATCAGTGCCGGGACAGGCAACACCGGGGAGCTGTTTTTT. As protein: CAISAGTGNTGELFF.

V is TRBV30 and J is TRBJ2-7; D remains ambiguous. Trimming cost V 1 base and J 3 bases, with 4 bases left between them. Germline V lookup: CDR1 GTSNPN, CDR2 SVGIG (reference sequence). The CDR3 is 11 amino acids. The CDR3: CAWSGFYEQYF. For the CDR3, the DNA is TGTGCCTGGAGTGGCTTCTACGAGCAGTACTTC.

This chain links TRBV11-2 with TRBJ1-5; D unclear. With 1 base removed from V and 0 bases from J, the gap between germline ends came to 7 bases. Germline CDR1 is SGHAT and CDR2 is FQNNGV. The length of the CDR3 is 15 residues. CDR3 residues: CASSLGRFSNQPQHF. DNA for the CDR3: TGTGCCAGCAGCTTAGGTCGGTTTAGCAATCAGCCCCAGCATTTT.

This clone was recorded only once. This rearrangement joins TRBV5-1 to TRBJ1-1; no firm D call. V was clipped by 1 base and J by 2 bases, with 9 bases between them. The CDR3 runs to 14 residues. Germline CDR1 and CDR2: SGHRS and YFSETQ. The CDR3 nucleotides are TGCGCCAGCAGCTTGTTTAGCATCAACACTGAAGCTTTCTTT. It is translated as CASSLFSINTEAFF.

This chain uses TRBV7-8 with TRBJ1-5; D perhaps matches TRBD1 (6 bases). V was trimmed by 4 bases and J by 3 bases, leaving 13 bases between them. The CDR3 runs 15 residues. CDR1 is SGHVS and CDR2 is FQNEAQ in the germline V gene. The CDR3 loop reads CASSSRGGLNQPQHF. The CDR3 DNA follows: TGTGCCAGCAGCTCCCGGGGGGGGCTCAATCAGCCCCAGCATTTT.

The chain recombines TRBV27 with TRBJ1-5; D not resolved. Germline lookup yields CDR1 MNHEY and CDR2 SMNVEV (reference sequence). The CDR3 has 15 amino acids. Trimming left V 6 bases short and J 3 bases short, with 15 bases between. The CDR3 DNA reads TGTGCCAGCAGAATCGCGGCGGCAAACAATCAGCCCCAGCATTTT. Translation: CASRIAAANNQPQHF.

The genes are TRBV28 and TRBJ2-7; D ambiguous. CDR1 and CDR2 from the germline V gene are MDHEN and SYDVKM. This CDR3 has 11 residues. V was clipped by 5 bases and J by 3 bases, with 5 bases between them. The CDR3 loop is CASSLNYEQYF. The CDR3 DNA reads as TGTGCCAGCAGTCTGAACTACGAGCAGTACTTC.

In this sample, this clone turned up once. J is TRBJ1-1 and V is TRBV28; D is uncertain. V was pared by 7 bases and J by 2 bases, with 14 bases between. CDR3 length equals 14 residues. CDR1 is MDHEN and CDR2 is SYDVKM in the germline V gene. CDR3 in amino acids: CASTEPGSNTEAFF. The CDR3 DNA is TGTGCCAGCACCGAACCGGGGTCCAACACTGAAGCTTTCTTT.

In this sample, this clone turned up many times. The chain links TRBV9 to TRBJ2-3; 7 nucleotides match TRBD2. The V segment lost 3 bases and the J segment 4 bases; nucleotides outside the gene matches: 8. Germline-derived CDR1 and CDR2 are SGDLS and YYNGEE. The length of the CDR3 is 15 residues. CDR3 bases: TGTGCCAGCAGCGCGGGCGGGAGCAAAGCAGATACGCAGTATTTT. Encoded protein: CASSAGGSKADTQYF.

This chain joins TRBV28 and TRBJ2-7, with unresolved D. V lost 2 bases and J lost 5, with 7 bases in between. The germline CDR1 and CDR2 sequences are MDHEN and SYDVKM. The CDR3 length is 12 residues. CDR3 in amino acids: CASSLGPDEQYF. The DNA for the CDR3 is TGTGCCAGCAGTTTAGGTCCCGACGAGCAGTACTTC.

The V call is TRBV18, the J call TRBJ2-2; D unclear. Trimming took off 8 bases at V and 0 bases at J, with 10 bases between the two ends. The CDR3 runs to 14 residues. Looked up from germline, CDR1 is KGHSH and CDR2 is LQKENI. CDR3: CASVIGTNTGELFF. DNA of the CDR3: TGTGCCAGCGTAATAGGGACGAACACCGGGGAGCTGTTTTTT. Together with reference TRBV18 and TRBJ2-2, the CDR3 gives the full variable domain: NAGVMQNPRHLVRRRGQEARLRCSPMKGHSHVYWYRQLPEEGLKFMVYLQKENIIDESGMPKERFSAEFPKEGPSILRIQQVVRGDSAAYFCASVIGTNTGELFFGEGSRLTVL.

The genes are TRBV28 and TRBJ1-2, with unresolved D. V was trimmed by 2 bases and J by 4 bases, leaving 8 bases between them. Germline V gene lookup returns CDR1 MDHEN and CDR2 SYDVKM. This CDR3 is 13 amino acids long. The CDR3 DNA sequence: TGTGCCAGCAGTTTAGACCAGAGCTATGGCTACACCTTC. Its protein product is CASSLDQSYGYTF.

In its sample, this clone was seen a few times. The V call is TRBV2, the J call TRBJ2-7, with 7 bases identical to TRBD2. Unmatched junction bases numbered 15, after V lost 4 bases and J lost 3 bases. This CDR3 contains 17 residues. Germline-derived CDR1 and CDR2 are SNHLY and FYNNEI. CDR3 nucleotides: TGTGCCAGCAGTGGCAAGCGGGGCATCTTCCATAACTACGAGCAGTACTTC. Translation gives CASSGKRGIFHNYEQYF.

The chain combines TRBV30 with TRBJ1-1; TRBD1 agrees at 10 bases. Germline assignment: CDR1 GTSNPN and CDR2 SVGIG (reference sequence). J lost 5 bases, V lost 5 bases, and 11 bases had no gene match. The CDR3 loop spans 15 amino acids. The chain's CDR3 is CAWGRTGGRGTEAFF. The CDR3 region has the DNA TGTGCCTGGGGACGGACAGGGGGACGAGGGACTGAAGCTTTCTTT.

This clone was observed once. The chain links TRBV15 to TRBJ2-3; no firm D call. Germline lookup yields CDR1 LNHNV and CDR2 YYDKDF (reference sequence). The CDR3 runs to 15 residues. With 0 bases removed from V and 0 bases from J, the gap between germline ends came to 7 bases. Here the CDR3 DNA reads TGTGCCACCAGCAGAGATGCCCCTAGCACAGATACGCAGTATTTT. It codes for CATSRDAPSTDTQYF.